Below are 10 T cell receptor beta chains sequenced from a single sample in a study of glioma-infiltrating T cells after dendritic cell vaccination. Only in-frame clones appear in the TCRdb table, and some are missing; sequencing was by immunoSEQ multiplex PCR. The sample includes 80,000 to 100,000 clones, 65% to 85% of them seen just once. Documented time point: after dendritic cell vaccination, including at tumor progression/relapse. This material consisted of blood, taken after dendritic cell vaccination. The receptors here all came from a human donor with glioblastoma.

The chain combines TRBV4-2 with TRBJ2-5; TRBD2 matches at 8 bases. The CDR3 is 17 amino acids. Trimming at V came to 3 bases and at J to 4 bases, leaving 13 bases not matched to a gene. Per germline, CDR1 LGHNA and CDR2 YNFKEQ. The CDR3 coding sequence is TGTGCCAGCAGCCAGGACCAACTAGCGGTGGGGGGAGAGACCCAGTACTTC. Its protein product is CASSQDQLAVGGETQYF.

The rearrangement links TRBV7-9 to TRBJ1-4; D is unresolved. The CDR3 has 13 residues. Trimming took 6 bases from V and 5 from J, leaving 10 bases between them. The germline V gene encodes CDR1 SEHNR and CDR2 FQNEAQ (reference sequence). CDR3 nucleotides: TGTGCCAGCAGTGTCGGAGGGAATGAAAAACTGTTTTTT. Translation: CASSVGGNEKLFF. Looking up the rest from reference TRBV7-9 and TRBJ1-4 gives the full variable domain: DTGVSQNPRHKITKRGQNVTFRCDPISEHNRLYWYRQTLGQGPEFLTYFQNEAQLEKSRLLSDRFSAERPKGSFSTLEIQRTEQGDSAMYLCASSVGGNEKLFFGSGTQLSVL.

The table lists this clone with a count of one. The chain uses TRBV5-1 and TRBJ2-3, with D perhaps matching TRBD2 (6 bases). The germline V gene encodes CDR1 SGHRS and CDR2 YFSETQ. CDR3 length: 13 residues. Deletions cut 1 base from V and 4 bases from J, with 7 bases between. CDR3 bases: TGCGCCAGCAGCTTGTGGGGGGCAGATACGCAGTATTTT. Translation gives CASSLWGADTQYF.

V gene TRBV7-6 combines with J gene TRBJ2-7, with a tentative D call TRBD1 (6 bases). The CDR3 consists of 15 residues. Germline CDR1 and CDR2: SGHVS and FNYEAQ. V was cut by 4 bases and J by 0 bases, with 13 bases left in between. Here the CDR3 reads CASSSYTGFSYEQYF. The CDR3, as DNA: TGTGCCAGCAGCTCCTATACAGGGTTCTCCTACGAGCAGTACTTC.

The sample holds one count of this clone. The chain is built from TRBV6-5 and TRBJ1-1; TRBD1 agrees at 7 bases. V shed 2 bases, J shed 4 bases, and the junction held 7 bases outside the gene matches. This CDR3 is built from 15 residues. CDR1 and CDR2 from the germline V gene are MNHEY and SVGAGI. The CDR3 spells CASSYDGRGSTEAFF. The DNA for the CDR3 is TGTGCCAGCAGTTACGATGGCAGGGGGAGCACTGAAGCTTTCTTT.

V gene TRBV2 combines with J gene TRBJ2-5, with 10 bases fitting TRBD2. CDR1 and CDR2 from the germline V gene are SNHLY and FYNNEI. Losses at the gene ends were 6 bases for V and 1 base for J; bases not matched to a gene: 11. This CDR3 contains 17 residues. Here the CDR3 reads CASRRRTLAGIQETQYF. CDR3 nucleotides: TGTGCCAGCAGGAGACGAACACTAGCGGGGATCCAAGAGACCCAGTACTTC.

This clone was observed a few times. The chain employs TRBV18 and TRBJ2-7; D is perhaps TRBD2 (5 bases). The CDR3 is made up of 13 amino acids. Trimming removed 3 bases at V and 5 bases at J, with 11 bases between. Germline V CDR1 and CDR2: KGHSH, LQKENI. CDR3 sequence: CASSPTEGDEQYF. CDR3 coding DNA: TGTGCCAGCTCACCTACAGAGGGCGACGAGCAGTACTTC.

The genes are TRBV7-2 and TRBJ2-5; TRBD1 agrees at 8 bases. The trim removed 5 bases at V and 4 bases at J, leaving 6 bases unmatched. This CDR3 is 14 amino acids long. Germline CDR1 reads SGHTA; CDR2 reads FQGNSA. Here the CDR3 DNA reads TGTGCCAGCAGCCAAGACAGGGGAAGAGAGACCCAGTACTTC. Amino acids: CASSQDRGRETQYF.

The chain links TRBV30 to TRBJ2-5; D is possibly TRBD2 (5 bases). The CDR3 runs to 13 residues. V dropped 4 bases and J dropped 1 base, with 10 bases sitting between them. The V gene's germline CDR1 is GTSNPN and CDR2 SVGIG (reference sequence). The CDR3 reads CAWNPGSQETQYF. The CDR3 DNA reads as TGTGCCTGGAACCCGGGAAGCCAAGAGACCCAGTACTTC.

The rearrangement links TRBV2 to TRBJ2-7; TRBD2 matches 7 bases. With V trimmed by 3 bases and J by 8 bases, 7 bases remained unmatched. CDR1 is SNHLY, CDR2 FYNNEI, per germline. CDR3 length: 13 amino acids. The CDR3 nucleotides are TGTGCCAGCAGTGACATCTCCGGGGGGAAGCAGTACTTC. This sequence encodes CASSDISGGKQYF.